This TCR beta chain is drawn from a study of blood T cell repertoires in COVID-19 (TCRdb year 2020). Regarding the study in general: Collaborator samples came from the United States, Italy and Spain and covered acute and convalescent phases of COVID-19. The prospective study material was composed of cDNA or gDNA derived from T cells, B-cell-depleted T cells, or PBMCs. Deeply sampled blood TCRbeta repertoires from subjects exposed to, actively infected with, or recovered from COVID-19 were included in the dataset. The repertoires were released in a freely available public database meant as a resource for research on the immune response to SARS-CoV-2. Samples came from the ongoing ImmuneRACE study (first 160 participants) plus 1,254 subjects from 6 global collaborators. Sample metadata almost always included a de-identified subject ID, COVID-19 status, age in years and sex. HLA class I and class II types, where available, came from metadata supplied by the sample provider rather than from assay-based typing. Results and caveats for the whole study, not just this receptor: How much clinical and demographic metadata was included differed by source and by participant, and the metadata was provided uncurated.

TCRbeta CDR3 regions were amplified from genomic DNA using the immunoSEQ Assay, a bias-controlled multiplex PCR. The source study handled its data this way. The number of nucleated cells in each sample was estimated from the amplification of reference gene primers within the assay. To quantify the absolute abundance of each unique TCRbeta CDR3 rearrangement, sequence reads were collapsed and filtered. Productive Simpson clonality was computed per sample as the square root of Simpson's diversity index over productive rearrangements. The table was pulled from immuneACCESS by TCRdb, which kept in-frame rearrangements only. Such tables lose some clones; where checked, under half of the loss comes from unresolved V genes, and the rest has no known cause. D and trimming come from the DNA, and the V and J calls and clone size come from that table. The sample has about 250,000 clones on record, 87% of them singletons. Together, the top ten hold about 6.3% of the sample.

Participants in the prospective study were aged roughly 18 to 89 years, lived in over 20 United States geographic areas, and enrolled through a virtual design. To assign participants to cohorts, the prospective study relied on clinical history that participants themselves reported in a screening survey and a study questionnaire. Mobile phlebotomists in the prospective study collected whole blood, serum and a nasopharyngeal or oropharyngeal swab from every participant. Participants in the prospective study had the option to provide additional blood draws and questionnaires over a roughly 2-month period. Blood samples from the prospective study were shipped frozen or at room temperature prior to DNA extraction. Notes on this clone: Which antigen it targets is not known. Nothing much larger sits one base from this clone, and base qualities are not available.

The material sequenced was PBMCs or T cells enriched from blood (not recorded which). This TCR came from a woman aged 25-40 years with acute COVID-19.

The CDR3 corresponds to CASSLTSGGADTQYF. At the DNA level, the sequence is TGTGCCAGCAGTTTGACTAGCGGGGGGGCAGATACGCAGTATTTT. The sequence is built from TRBV7-3 and TRBJ2-3, with TRBD2 matching 14 junction bases. The CDR3, cysteine through phenylalanine, is 15 amino acids long. Only the CDR3 DNA is retained, 45 bases long and in frame from the first base. For this chain, trimming is 6 bases at the V end and 4 bases at the J end, and the number of junction bases without a gene match is 3. According to the germline V gene, CDR1 reads SGHTA and CDR2 reads FQGTGA.